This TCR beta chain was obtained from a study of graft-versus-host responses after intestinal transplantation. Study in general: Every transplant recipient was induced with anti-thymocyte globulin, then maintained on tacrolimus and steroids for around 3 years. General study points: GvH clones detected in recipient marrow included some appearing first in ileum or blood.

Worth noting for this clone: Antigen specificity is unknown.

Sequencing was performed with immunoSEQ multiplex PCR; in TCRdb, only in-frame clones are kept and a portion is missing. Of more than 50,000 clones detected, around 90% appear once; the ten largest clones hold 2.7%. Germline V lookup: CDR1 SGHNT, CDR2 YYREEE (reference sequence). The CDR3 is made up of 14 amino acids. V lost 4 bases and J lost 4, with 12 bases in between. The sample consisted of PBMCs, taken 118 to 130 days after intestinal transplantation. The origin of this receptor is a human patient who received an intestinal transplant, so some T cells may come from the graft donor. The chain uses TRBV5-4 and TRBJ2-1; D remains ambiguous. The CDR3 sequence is CASSRGIEYNEQFF. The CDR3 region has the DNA TGTGCCAGCAGCCGAGGTATAGAGTACAATGAGCAGTTCTTC. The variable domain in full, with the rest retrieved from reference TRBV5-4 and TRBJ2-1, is ETGVTQSPTHLIKTRGQQVTLRCSSQSGHNTVSWYQQALGQGPQFIFQYYREEENGRGNFPPRFSGLQFPNYSSELNVNALELDDSALYLCASSRGIEYNEQFFGPGTRLTVL.